This TCR beta chain was found in a study of blood T cell repertoires in COVID-19. The overall study: Acute and convalescent COVID-19 samples came from the United States, Italy and Spain. Sources were T cells, B-cell-depleted T cells, or PBMCs; the material itself was cDNA or gDNA.

V was pared by 3 bases and J by 2 bases, with 5 bases of the junction left unmatched. The CDR3 loop spans 15 amino acids. Germline V gene data show CDR1 as MDHEN and CDR2 as SYDVKM. Authors' processing steps: Researchers report that nucleated cell counts were estimated from reference gene primer amplification. The table came from immunoSEQ multiplex PCR; TCRdb's copy has only in-frame clones and leaves some out. The D gene and trimming were derived from the DNA, and the V and J assignments and clone size from that table. The sample lists some 74,000 clones, roughly 76% occurring once. The chain carries TRBV28 and TRBJ2-3; 7 nucleotides line up with TRBD2. The sequence was obtained from a man in his sixties or seventies with active or convalescent COVID-19. Sequencing used peripheral blood. The CDR3 DNA follows: TGTGCCAGCAGTTTCAGCGGGACTATCACAGATACGCAGTATTTT. Its protein is CASSFSGTITDTQYF. The full variable domain, rest sourced from reference TRBV28 and TRBJ2-3, is DVKVTQSSRYLVKRTGEKVFLECVQDMDHENMFWYRQDPGLGLRLIYFSYDVKMKEKGDIPEGYSVSREKKERFSLILESASTNQTSMYLCASSFSGTITDTQYFGPGTRLTVL.